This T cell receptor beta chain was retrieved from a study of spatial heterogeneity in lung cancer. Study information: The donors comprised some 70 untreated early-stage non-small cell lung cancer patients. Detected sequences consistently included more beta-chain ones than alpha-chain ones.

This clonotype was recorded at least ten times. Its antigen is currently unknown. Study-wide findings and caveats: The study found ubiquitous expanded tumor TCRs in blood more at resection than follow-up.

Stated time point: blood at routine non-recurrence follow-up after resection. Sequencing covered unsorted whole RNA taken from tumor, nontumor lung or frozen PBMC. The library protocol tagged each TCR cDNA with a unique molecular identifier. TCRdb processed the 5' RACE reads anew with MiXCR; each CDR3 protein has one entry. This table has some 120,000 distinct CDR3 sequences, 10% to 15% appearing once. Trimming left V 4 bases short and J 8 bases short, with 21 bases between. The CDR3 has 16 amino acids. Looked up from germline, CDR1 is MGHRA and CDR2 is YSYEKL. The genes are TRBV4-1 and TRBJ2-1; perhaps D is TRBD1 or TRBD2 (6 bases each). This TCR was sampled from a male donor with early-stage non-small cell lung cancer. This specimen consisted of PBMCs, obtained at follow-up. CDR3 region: CASSRHLVGGRDEQFF. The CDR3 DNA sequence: TGCGCCAGCAGCCGCCACCTCGTCGGGGGCCGGGATGAGCAGTTCTTC.